This T cell receptor (beta chain) was sequenced in a study of T cell responses to AZD1222 COVID-19 vaccine. The assay was immunoSEQ multiplex PCR, and TCRdb's table has in-frame clones only and misses some. This table holds 140,000 or so clones, 92% found once. Study-wide results and limits: Females made up more of the donors, who were largely white British, and clonal diversity may have come out too low. Scientists sampled the repertoires only once the peak T cell response had passed. A reported finding is that nearly half of spike-specific TCRs target unmutated variant regions.

Pooling was applied to second doses at about 4 or about 12 weeks. Trimming pared 4 bases from V and 7 bases from J, leaving 23 bases between. The CDR3 totals 17 residues. Germline CDR1 MNHEY, CDR2 SVGEGT. A remark on this clone: Its antigen is unknown.

This TCR came from an adult who received the AZD1222 COVID-19 vaccine. This chain uses TRBV6-2 or TRBV6-3 with TRBJ1-5; weak D call: TRBD1 (5 bases). Specimen: peripheral blood, collected 28 days after the second AZD1222 dose. The CDR3 loop is CASSSPRVLGTGQPQHF. Written as DNA, the CDR3 is TGTGCCAGCAGTTCTCCCCGGGTCTTAGGGACGGGGCAGCCCCAGCATTTT.